Listed below are T cell receptor beta chains from one sample, sequenced in a study of cytomegalovirus exposure and HLA in healthy donors. Profiling relied on immunoSEQ multiplex PCR, and the TCRdb table lists in-frame clones only, not all of them. The sample carries about 280,000 clones, about 87% recorded once. Sequencing used PBMCs. The receptors shown here come from a woman aged 18-29 years in good health and CMV-seronegative. CDR3s include the opening cysteine and the closing phenylalanine or tryptophan. The D gene is left open where the match is weak. The size field is filled for only some rows; it gives once, few, many or a size class.

TRBD1 TRBJ1-2 - TRBV6-6 CASRPDRESYGYTF TGTGCCAGCAGACCAGACAGGGAGAGCTATGGCTACACCTTC
TRBD2 TRBJ2-7 - TRBV9 CASSVDGGTGEQYF TGTGCCAGCAGCGTAGACGGGGGGACTGGCGAGCAGTACTTC
- TRBJ1-2 - TRBV18 CASSPPVTGSNYGYTF TGTGCCAGCTCACCACCAGTTACAGGGTCTAACTATGGCTACACCTTC
- TRBJ1-1 - TRBV6-5 CASSYGSGNTEAFF TGTGCCAGCAGTTACGGTTCAGGAAACACTGAAGCTTTCTTT
- TRBJ1-1 - TRBV19 CASSIVGGLVEAFF TGTGCCAGTAGTATAGTGGGGGGGTTGGTTGAAGCTTTCTTT
- TRBJ2-1 once TRBV6-1 CASKRSGQYNEQFF TGTGCCAGCAAACGATCAGGACAGTACAATGAGCAGTTCTTC
- TRBJ1-4 few TRBV5-6 CASSLGGVEKLFF TGTGCCAGCAGCCTAGGGGGAGTTGAAAAACTGTTTTTT
- TRBJ1-6 - TRBV5-1 CASSLGGRTNSPLHF TGCGCCAGCAGCTTGGGTGGGAGAACCAATTCACCCCTCCACTTT
TRBD2 TRBJ2-7 - TRBV29-1 CSVSGGNTYEQYF TGCAGCGTTAGCGGGGGCAACACCTACGAGCAGTACTTC
- TRBJ2-5 once TRBV5-4 CASSHRGGEETQYF TGTGCCAGCAGCCATCGGGGTGGAGAAGAGACCCAGTACTTC
- TRBJ2-2 - TRBV6-5 CATPGVTGELFF TGTGCCACCCCGGGGGTAACCGGGGAGCTGTTTTTT
- TRBJ1-1 - TRBV10-3 CAIMSRGEAFF TGTGCCATCATGTCCAGGGGAGAAGCTTTCTTT
TRBD1 TRBJ1-1 once TRBV6-1 CASRQGARNTEAFF TGTGCCTCGCGACAGGGGGCTCGGAACACTGAAGCTTTCTTT
- TRBJ2-1 - TRBV7-8 CASSLLAGLSYNEQFF TGTGCCAGCAGCTTACTGGCGGGGCTGTCCTACAATGAGCAGTTCTTC
- TRBJ1-4 - TRBV9 CASSRAGSNEKLFF TGTGCCAGCAGCCGGGCGGGGTCTAATGAAAAACTGTTTTTT
- TRBJ1-1 - TRBV5-1 CASSLSSDTEAFF TGCGCCAGCAGCCTATCTTCCGACACTGAAGCTTTCTTT
- TRBJ1-6 once TRBV13 CASTQRASSSPLHF TGTGCCAGCACTCAGCGGGCCTCAAGTTCACCCCTCCACTTT
- TRBJ2-1 - TRBV11-3 CASSLGTYNEQFF TGTGCCAGCAGCTTAGGGACTTACAATGAGCAGTTCTTC
- TRBJ1-4 - TRBV2 CASTWTAKNEKLFF TGTGCCAGCACCTGGACAGCCAAAAATGAAAAACTGTTTTTT
- TRBJ2-1 - TRBV2 CASSDLGPPYNEQFF TGTGCCAGCAGTGATCTGGGGCCGCCCTACAATGAGCAGTTCTTC
- TRBJ2-7 - TRBV6-6 CASNNSPVYEQYF TGTGCCAGCAATAATTCCCCAGTCTACGAGCAGTACTTC
- TRBJ2-1 once TRBV6-5 CASSEGGPSYNEQFF TGTGCCAGCTCCGAAGGAGGGCCTTCCTACAATGAGCAGTTCTTC
- TRBJ1-6 - TRBV7-9 CASSPGQLYNSPLHF TGTGCCAGCAGCCCCGGACAGTTATATAATTCCCCCCTCCACTTT
- TRBJ1-2 - TRBV2 CASRDHTAGYGGYTF TGTGCCAGCAGGGACCACACGGCAGGGTACGGCGGCTACACCTTC
- TRBJ1-1 - TRBV9 CASSPDFYREGSEAFF TGTGCCAGCAGCCCAGACTTTTACAGGGAGGGGTCTGAAGCTTTCTTT
- TRBJ1-2 - TRBV2 CASMGNRELLYGYTF TGTGCCAGCATGGGCAACAGGGAACTCCTCTATGGCTACACCTTC
- TRBJ1-1 - TRBV4-1 CATQPTGLNTEAFF TGCGCCACCCAACCTACAGGGCTGAACACTGAAGCTTTCTTT
TRBD1 TRBJ2-1 - TRBV28 CASTTTVVVDRGRLYEQFF TGTGCCAGCACCACCACAGTAGTCGTCGACAGGGGGCGGCTTTACGAGCAGTTCTTC
- TRBJ2-7 - TRBV7-6 CASSRQSTYEQYF TGTGCCAGCAGCCGACAGTCAACCTACGAGCAGTACTTC